The TCR beta chain under discussion was sequenced for a study of T cell clones after liver transplantation (dated by TCRdb to the late 2010s). For the study in its entirety: The samples were obtained from ITN030ST, a randomized trial that attempted immunosuppression withdrawal within 2 years after liver transplantation. Donor-reactive T cell clones were identified by TCRbeta sequencing following a pre-transplant mixed lymphocyte reaction and were subsequently tracked in post-transplant blood. Third party-reactive TCRbeta sequences were also identified from pre-transplant MLRs to serve as an antigen-independent comparator for donor-reactive sequences. Of the eight recipients, a few were HCV-positive, while the remaining recipients had been transplanted for non-autoimmune, non-viral indications. Until randomization at 12-24 months post-transplant, subjects were given standard immunosuppression, with no induction therapy. Tolerance was defined as complete immunosuppression withdrawal for at least one year with no rise in liver enzymes beyond twice the upper limit of normal. Blood samples were taken pre-transplant, pre-randomization before withdrawal, and post-randomization after full withdrawal or failed withdrawal. The studied cohort comprised 8 liver transplant recipients, 3 classified as tolerant and 5 as non-tolerant. General findings and caveats noted by the study authors: The decline in donor-reactive sequences exceeded the decline in third party-reactive sequences, suggesting partial antigen-specific deletion that was unrelated to withdrawal success. Once repertoire turnover was taken into account, donor-reactive detection showed a significant reduction for CD4 in 7 of 8 subjects and for CD8 in 8 of 8. Because allograft tissue specimens were not available, migration of donor-reactive T cells into the graft, rather than deletion, may have occurred. Because of small, heterogeneous patient numbers and non-standardized post-transplant time points, the conclusions were only preliminary. In most of the 8 subjects, circulating donor-reactive CD4 TCRbeta sequences decreased significantly after transplant, regardless of tolerance or HCV status. In a couple of subjects, low numbers of available donor cells limited the measurable donor-reactive repertoire.

In the case of this clone: The target of this receptor is not known. No base quality values were provided; no much bigger clone lies one nucleotide off. Other nucleotide sequences in the sample specify the same CDR3.

From the germline V gene, CDR1 is SGHRS and CDR2 is YFSETQ. Compared with germline, V lacks 0 bases and J lacks 0 bases; bases without a gene match: 3. There are 15 amino acids in the CDR3, from cysteine to phenylalanine inclusive. The kept DNA is CDR3 alone, 45 bases in frame from the first base. Unstimulated PBMCs, after thawing, were stained for CD3, CD4 and CD8 and then FACS-sorted into CD3+CD4+ and CD3+CD8+ populations. All 8 studied subjects were randomized to immunosuppression withdrawal. The Qiagen DNeasy Blood and Tissue Kit was used for genomic DNA isolation. High-throughput TCRbeta CDR3 sequencing of frozen genomic DNA was performed by immunoSEQ, including PCR amplification, mapping, bias correction and internal controls. The paper's processing steps were these. Productive rearrangements were retained, and unique TCRbeta sequences were defined by the CDR3 nucleotide sequence together with the V and J gene. Donor-reactive sequences required at least 5-fold expansion in CFSE-low cells versus unstimulated pre-transplant cells and at least 0.01% frequency. Minimum frequency thresholds were set for each subject on the basis of the unstimulated sample with the lowest template count, so that a detection power of at least 90% was ensured. Jensen-Shannon divergence between the top 1000 TCRbeta sequences post- versus pre-transplant served as the measure of repertoire turnover. Changes in detection of donor-reactive sequences were assessed with two-sided Fisher's exact tests. The immuneACCESS repertoire file appears here via TCRdb, limited to in-frame rearrangements. These files lack a portion of the clones; in checked studies, under half of the deficit traces to unresolved V genes, and the cause of the others is not known. The V and J calls and the clone size are those of that table, but D and trimming were determined from the DNA. The sample records more than 65,000 clones, 80% of which are singletons. Approximately 0.77% of the sample goes to the ten largest clones.

The V and J genes are TRBV5-1 and TRBJ2-7, with 7 junctional bases fitting TRBD2. The sequences come from CD4+ T cells from blood, collected 12 months after liver transplant. The sequence was obtained from a human patient who received a liver transplant. After a transplant, some T cells may be of graft donor origin. This receptor has the CDR3 CASSLAGGSSYEQYF. The DNA reads as follows: TGCGCCAGCAGCTTGGCCGGGGGGAGCTCCTACGAGCAGTACTTC.